The 11 T cell receptor beta chains listed next were all sequenced from one sample in a study of spatial heterogeneity in lung cancer. Overall study findings and caveats: Tracking of tumor mutation counts was seen in expanded intratumoral alpha and beta TCR counts.

As to time point: sample taken at primary tumor resection. Via MiXCR, TCRdb re-called the 5' RACE reads, giving one row per CDR3 protein. This sample has under 3,000 distinct CDR3 sequences; 8% occur once, and the top ten carry more than 20%. Antigens for these TCRs are unknown. Sequencing was performed on lung tumor tissue, taken at surgery. These receptors all come from a female donor with early-stage non-small cell lung cancer.

This clonotype is termed medium-sized (0.01 to 0.1%). The chain recombines TRBV14 with TRBJ1-6, with D maybe TRBD1 (5 bases). V lost 0 bases to trimming and J lost 2 bases, with 8 bases between them. The germline V gene has CDR1 SGHDN and CDR2 FVKESK. The CDR3 extends over 16 amino acids. For the CDR3, the DNA is TGTGCCAGCAGCCAAGAAGGGGTAACCTATAATTCACCCCTCCACTTT. Translation gives CASSQEGVTYNSPLHF.

By proportion, this clonotype is large. This chain joins TRBV5-1 and TRBJ1-1, with 11 bases matching TRBD1. There are 14 residues in the CDR3. With V trimmed by 0 bases and J by 7 bases, 2 bases remained unmatched. Germline V gene sequence: CDR1 SGHRS, CDR2 YFSETQ. CDR3 protein: CASSLAGTGGEAFF. CDR3 DNA sequence: TGCGCCAGCAGCTTGGCCGGGACAGGGGGTGAAGCTTTCTTT.

This clonotype is medium-sized. The CDR3 region is CASSPTGTSKFF. The CDR3 DNA reads as TGTGCCAGCAGCCCTACCGGGACTAGCAAGTTCTTC. The chain is built from TRBV7-2 and TRBJ2-1; 9 bases are a match to TRBD2. The junction had 7 bases not matched to a gene; V was cut back by 5 bases and J by 14 bases. The CDR3 loop spans 12 amino acids. Germline lookup yields CDR1 SGHTA and CDR2 FQGNSA.

J is TRBJ1-1 and V is TRBV5-5; D may be TRBD1 (6 bases). CDR1 and CDR2 (germline): SGHKS, YYEKEE (reference sequence). With 4 bases removed from V and 1 base from J, the gap between germline ends came to 8 bases. CDR3 length: 13 amino acids. CDR3 nucleotide sequence: TGTGCCAGCAGCCCACAGGGGAACACTGAAGCTTTCTTT. Its protein is CASSPQGNTEAFF.

This clonotype is labeled medium-sized. The rearrangement uses TRBV7-2 and TRBJ1-5, with a possible D match to TRBD1 (6 bases). V gave up 1 base and J gave up 3 bases, with 10 bases separating them. The CDR3 has 15 amino acids. CDR1 and CDR2 from the germline V gene are SGHTA and FQGNSA. This CDR3 reads CASSLEAGANQPQHF. The CDR3 coding sequence is TGTGCCAGCAGCTTAGAGGCAGGGGCCAATCAGCCCCAGCATTTT.

This chain connects TRBV7-9 to TRBJ2-5; 8 nucleotides match TRBD1. The CDR3 is 12 residues long. V lost 6 bases and J lost 5; bases outside the gene matches: 2. Germline assignment: CDR1 SEHNR and CDR2 FQNEAQ (reference sequence). The CDR3 loop is CASRRQGETQYF. CDR3 coding DNA: TGTGCCAGCAGGCGACAGGGGGAGACCCAGTACTTC. The complete variable domain, with remaining parts taken from reference TRBV7-9 and TRBJ2-5, reads DTGVSQNPRHKITKRGQNVTFRCDPISEHNRLYWYRQTLGQGPEFLTYFQNEAQLEKSRLLSDRFSAERPKGSFSTLEIQRTEQGDSAMYLCASRRQGETQYFGPGTRLLVL.

The table lists this clonotype with many counts. V and J are TRBV5-1 and TRBJ1-1, with a weak D call TRBD1 (5 bases). Trimming cost V 0 bases and J 4 bases, with 7 bases left between them. In germline, CDR1 is SGHRS, CDR2 YFSETQ. This CDR3 spans 13 amino acids. The CDR3 DNA follows: TGCGCCAGCAGCTTGGTTGGGACCACTGAAGCTTTCTTT. Its protein product is CASSLVGTTEAFF.

This clonotype counts as medium-sized. The chain recombines TRBV3-2 with TRBJ2-7. TRBV3-2 is classified as a pseudogene. The CDR3 covers 12 residues. CDR3 sequence (DNA): TGTGCCAGCAGCCAAGCCGCCTACGAGCAGTACGTC. It codes for CASSQAAYEQYV.

The chain joins TRBV14 to TRBJ2-3; possibly TRBD2 for D (6 bases). Trimming left V 4 bases short and J 6 bases short, with 14 bases between. There are 14 residues in the CDR3. Per germline, CDR1 SGHDN and CDR2 FVKESK. CDR3 region: CASSLFSGRDTQYF. Written as DNA, the CDR3 is TGTGCCAGCAGCCTTTTTAGCGGACGGGATACGCAGTATTTT.

This clonotype counts as large. The chain is built from TRBV7-3 and TRBJ2-5; 7 bases match TRBD1. Unmatched junction bases numbered 7, after V lost 5 bases and J lost 4 bases. Germline CDR1 reads SGHTA; CDR2 reads FQGTGA. This CDR3 has 14 amino acids. The CDR3 sequence is CASSRTGVGETQYF. In DNA form, the CDR3 reads TGTGCCAGCAGCCGCACAGGGGTGGGAGAGACCCAGTACTTC.

This clonotype was observed at least ten times. The chain employs TRBV12-3 or TRBV12-4 and TRBJ1-1, with D possibly matching TRBD1 (6 bases). This CDR3 has 14 amino acids. Trimming pared 3 bases from V and 3 bases from J, leaving 11 bases between. This chain's CDR3 is CASSFWGRDTEAFF. The CDR3 coding sequence is TGTGCCAGCAGTTTTTGGGGGCGCGACACTGAAGCTTTCTTT.